This T cell receptor beta chain was observed in a study of naive and memory T cell subsets (dated by TCRdb to 2016 to 2017). Turning to the overall study: The figure summarizing the skin biopsy and whole blood samples listed roughly ten blood donors, 7 tuberculin skin test biopsies and 3 saline control biopsies. PCR2 was typically run as a SYBR Green qPCR and stopped at a set threshold, although low-input samples could use end-point PCR of about 6 cycles instead.

CDR1 and CDR2 were assigned from the germline V gene as SGHTA and FQGNSA. Including cysteine and phenylalanine, the CDR3 has 15 amino acids. Here the CDR3 DNA is all that survives: 45 bases in frame from base 1. Trimming at the junction amounts to 0 bases on V and 0 bases on J, and the germline ends lie 6 bases apart. This clonotype was observed at least ten times. Its cognate antigen has yet to be identified. Base qualities are not recorded, but no much larger clone differs from it by a single base. The library was prepared using 5' RACE. Four rounds of PCR, run with the SP2 primer together with nested alpha and beta constant region primers, were used to amplify the ligated cDNA. For the blood and skin samples, TCR RNA was reverse transcribed with SuperScript IV using primers for the alpha and beta constant regions. An oligonucleotide carrying the Illumina SP2 primer and a UMI was ligated to the 3' end of the cDNA by means of T4 RNA ligase 1. The 12-nucleotide UMI consisted of two random hexamers with an eight-base spacer between the hexamers to prevent hairpin formation. From the second PCR onward, TCR alpha and beta chain libraries were processed separately and dual indexed for multiplexing. After pooling, the indexed libraries were analyzed by capillary electrophoresis and sequenced on either an Illumina MiSeq or NextSeq. Libraries were spiked with PhiX DNA at roughly 5-7.5% so that base diversity was increased and cluster recognition was improved. The authors' analysis ran thus. Demultiplexor extracted UMIs from read 2, combined them with read 1 TCR sequence, and split reads by sample indices. V and J genes and V-J junctions were identified by Decombinator, and each TCR was assigned a five-part identifier that included V and J deletions. Collapsinator used UMIs to correct sequencing errors and PCR amplification heterogeneity, producing a UMI-based abundance for each TCR. Identifiers were converted to nucleotide sequence by CDR3Translator and translated to amino acids, and CDR3 regions were extracted on the basis of terminal motifs. After normalization to the amount of input RNA, the error-corrected alpha and beta TCR counts from blood and from skin were compared. The public reads were reprocessed in TCRdb via fastp at Q25 and MiXCR, keeping in-frame beta chains. Rows are combined by CDR3 protein, so each entry shows the most common genes and DNA. Here the V and J calls rest on TCRdb's processing, not on the authors' analysis. The sample includes about 62,000 distinct CDR3 sequences, with approximately 8.5% observed a single time. Clones ranked in the top ten supply roughly a fifth of the sample.

Using 3' ligation of a UMI-containing oligonucleotide to TCR cDNA, the study laid out a robust and sensitive protocol to amplify, sequence and analyze TCRs. For whole blood analysis, 2.5 ml of peripheral blood was collected from healthy adult volunteers into Tempus tubes, and RNA was extracted following the manufacturer's instructions. Total RNA, without cell sorting, was DNase treated with RQ1 DNase before reverse transcription, targeting about 1 to 1,100 ng input. Libraries were prepared from skin biopsies and whole blood so that pipeline robustness could be tested in samples in which T cells form a minority population. Beyond this particular receptor, the publication reports: The RNA-based method was acknowledged to be potentially sensitive to changes in TCR transcripts with T cell activation and differentiation.

This chain joins TRBV7-2 to TRBJ1-5; the D gene is not confidently resolved. This clonotype originated in a female donor in good health. CDR3 sequence: CASSLAEYSNQPQHF. Here is the DNA: TGTGCCAGCAGCTTAGCGGAGTATAGCAATCAGCCCCAGCATTTT.